Detailed here is one T cell receptor beta chain. Assay: immunoSEQ multiplex PCR; the TCRdb copy retains only in-frame clones and omits some. The table shows 150,000 to 200,000 clones, with around 90% occurring only once. The sample is drawn from a study of control samples from healthy donors and cancer patients. Per germline, CDR1 LGHNA and CDR2 YSLEER. The CDR3 sequence is 16 residues long. Trimming pared 0 bases from V and 2 bases from J, leaving 11 bases between. The chain employs TRBV4-3 and TRBJ1-5; D ambiguous. This TCR was sampled from a man aged 25-40 years in good health. Sequencing was performed on blood. The CDR3 DNA reads TGCGCCAGCAGCCAAGAAAATGGGAGGGGCAATCAGCCCCAGCATTTT. This gives the protein CASSQENGRGNQPQHF.